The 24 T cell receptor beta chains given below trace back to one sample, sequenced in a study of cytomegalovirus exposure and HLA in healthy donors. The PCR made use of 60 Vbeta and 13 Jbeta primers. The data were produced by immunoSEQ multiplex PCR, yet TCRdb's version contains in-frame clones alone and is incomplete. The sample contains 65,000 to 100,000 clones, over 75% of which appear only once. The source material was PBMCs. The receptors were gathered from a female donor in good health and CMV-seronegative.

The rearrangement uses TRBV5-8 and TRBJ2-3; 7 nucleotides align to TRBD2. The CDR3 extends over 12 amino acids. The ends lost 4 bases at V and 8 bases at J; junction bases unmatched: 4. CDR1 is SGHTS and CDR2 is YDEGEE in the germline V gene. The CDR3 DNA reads TGTGCCAGCAGCAGACTAGCAGCTACGCAGTATTTT. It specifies CASSRLAATQYF. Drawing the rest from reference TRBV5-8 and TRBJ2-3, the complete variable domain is EAGVTQSPTHLIKTRGQQATLRCSPISGHTSVYWYQQALGLGLQFLLWYDEGEERNRGNFPPRFSGRQFPNYSSELNVNALELEDSALYLCASSRLAATQYFGPGTRLTVL.

The CDR3 DNA sequence: TGCGCCAGCAGTCCGGACTCGTCGAATGAGCAGTTCTTC. Its translation is CASSPDSSNEQFF. This chain joins TRBV4-1 and TRBJ2-1; D is perhaps TRBD2 (5 bases). The germline CDR1 and CDR2 sequences are MGHRA and YSYEKL. Trimming shortened V by 6 bases and J by 7 bases, and 13 bases separated the two germline ends. The CDR3 spans 13 residues.

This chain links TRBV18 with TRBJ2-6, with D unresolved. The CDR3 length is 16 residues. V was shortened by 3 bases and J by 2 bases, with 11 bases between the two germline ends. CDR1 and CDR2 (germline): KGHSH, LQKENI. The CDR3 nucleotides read TGTGCCAGCTCACCCCGGGTGGATCCTGGGGCCAACGTCCTGACTTTC. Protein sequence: CASSPRVDPGANVLTF.

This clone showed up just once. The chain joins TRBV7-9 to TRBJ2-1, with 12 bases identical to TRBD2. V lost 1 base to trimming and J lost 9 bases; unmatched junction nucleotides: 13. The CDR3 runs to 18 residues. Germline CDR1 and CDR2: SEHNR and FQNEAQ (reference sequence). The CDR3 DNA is TGTGCCAGCAGCTTAGGAGGGCCTGCTAGCGGGGGGGCCCGTGAGCAGTTCTTC. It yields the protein CASSLGGPASGGAREQFF.

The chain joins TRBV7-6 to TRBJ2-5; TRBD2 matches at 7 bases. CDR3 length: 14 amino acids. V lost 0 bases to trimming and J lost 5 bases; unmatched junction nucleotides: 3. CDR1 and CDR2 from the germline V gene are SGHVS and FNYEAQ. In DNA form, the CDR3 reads TGTGCCAGCAGCTTAGCTCTGGGGGGGGAGACCCAGTACTTC. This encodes CASSLALGGETQYF.

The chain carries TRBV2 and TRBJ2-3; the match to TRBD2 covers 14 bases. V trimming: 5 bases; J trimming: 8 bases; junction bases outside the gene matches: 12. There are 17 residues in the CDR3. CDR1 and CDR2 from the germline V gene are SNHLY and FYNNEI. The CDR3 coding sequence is TGTGCCAGCAGTTTCCCCGGGACTAGCGGGAGCGTGGGTACGCAGTATTTT. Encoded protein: CASSFPGTSGSVGTQYF.

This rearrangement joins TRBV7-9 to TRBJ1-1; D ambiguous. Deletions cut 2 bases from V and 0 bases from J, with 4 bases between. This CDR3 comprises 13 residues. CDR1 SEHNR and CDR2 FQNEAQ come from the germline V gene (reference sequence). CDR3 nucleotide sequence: TGTGCCAGCAGCTTATCAGTGAACACTGAAGCTTTCTTT. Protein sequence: CASSLSVNTEAFF.

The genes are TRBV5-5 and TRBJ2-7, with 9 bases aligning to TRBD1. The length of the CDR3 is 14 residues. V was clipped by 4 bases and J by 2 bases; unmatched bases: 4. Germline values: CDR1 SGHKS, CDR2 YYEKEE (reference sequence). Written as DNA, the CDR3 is TGTGCCAGCAGCCCGGGACAGGGCGCCTACGAGCAGTACTTC. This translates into CASSPGQGAYEQYF.

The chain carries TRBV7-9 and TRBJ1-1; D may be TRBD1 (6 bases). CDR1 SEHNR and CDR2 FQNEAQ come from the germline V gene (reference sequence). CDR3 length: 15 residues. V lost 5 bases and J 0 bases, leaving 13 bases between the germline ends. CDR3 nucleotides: TGTGCCAGCAGCAACAATAAGGGGGTGAACACTGAAGCTTTCTTT. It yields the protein CASSNNKGVNTEAFF.

CDR3 sequence: CASSFGTGYHGYTF. The CDR3 coding sequence is TGTGCCAGCAGTTTCGGAACAGGGTATCATGGCTACACCTTC. V and J are TRBV27 and TRBJ1-2; D might be TRBD1 (6 bases). With 3 bases removed from V and 6 bases from J, the gap between germline ends came to 14 bases. There are 14 residues in the CDR3. Germline loops: CDR1 MNHEY, CDR2 SMNVEV (reference sequence).

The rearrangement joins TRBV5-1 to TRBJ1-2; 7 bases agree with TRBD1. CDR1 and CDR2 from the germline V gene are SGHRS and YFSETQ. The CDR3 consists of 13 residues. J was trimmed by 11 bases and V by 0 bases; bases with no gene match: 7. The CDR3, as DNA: TGCGCCAGCAGCTTGGAGGGGGCTAGAGGGTACACCTTC. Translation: CASSLEGARGYTF.

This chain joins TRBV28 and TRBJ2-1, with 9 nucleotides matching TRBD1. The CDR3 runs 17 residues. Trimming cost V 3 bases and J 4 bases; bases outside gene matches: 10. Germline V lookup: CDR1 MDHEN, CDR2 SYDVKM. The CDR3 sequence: CASSLGTGLPPYNEQFF. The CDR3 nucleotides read TGTGCCAGCAGTTTGGGGACAGGGTTGCCGCCGTACAATGAGCAGTTCTTC.

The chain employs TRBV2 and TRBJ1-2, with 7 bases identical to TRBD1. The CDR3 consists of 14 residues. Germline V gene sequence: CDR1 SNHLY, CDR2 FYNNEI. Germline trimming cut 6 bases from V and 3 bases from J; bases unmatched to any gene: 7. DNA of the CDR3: TGTGCCAGCAGCCCGGGACAGTCATACTATGGCTACACCTTC. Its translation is CASSPGQSYYGYTF.

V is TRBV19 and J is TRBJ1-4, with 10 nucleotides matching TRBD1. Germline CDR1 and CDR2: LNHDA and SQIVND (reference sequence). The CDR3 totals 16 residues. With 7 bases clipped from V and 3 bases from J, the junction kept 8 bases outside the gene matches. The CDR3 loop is CASKRDRGVPNEKLFF. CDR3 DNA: TGTGCCAGTAAGCGGGACAGGGGTGTGCCTAATGAAAAACTGTTTTTT.

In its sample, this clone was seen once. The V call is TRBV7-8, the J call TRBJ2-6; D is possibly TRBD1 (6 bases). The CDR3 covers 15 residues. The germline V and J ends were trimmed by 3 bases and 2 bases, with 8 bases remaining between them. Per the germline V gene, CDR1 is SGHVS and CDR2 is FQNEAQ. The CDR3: CASSLGAAGANVLTF. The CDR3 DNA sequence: TGTGCCAGCAGCTTGGGGGCAGCTGGGGCCAACGTCCTGACTTTC.

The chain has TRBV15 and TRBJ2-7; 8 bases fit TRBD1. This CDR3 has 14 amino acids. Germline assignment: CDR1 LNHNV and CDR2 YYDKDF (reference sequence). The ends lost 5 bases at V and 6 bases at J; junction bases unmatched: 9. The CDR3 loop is CATSDRDRIGEQYF. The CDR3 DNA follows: TGTGCCACCAGCGACCGGGACAGGATAGGCGAGCAGTACTTC.

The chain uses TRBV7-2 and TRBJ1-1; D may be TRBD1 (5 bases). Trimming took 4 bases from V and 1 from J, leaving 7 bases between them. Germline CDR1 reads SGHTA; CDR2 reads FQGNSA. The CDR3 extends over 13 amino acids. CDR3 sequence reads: CASSSQGNTEAFF. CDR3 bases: TGTGCCAGCAGCTCGCAGGGGAACACTGAAGCTTTCTTT. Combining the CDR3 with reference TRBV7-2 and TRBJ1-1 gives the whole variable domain GAGVSQSPSNKVTEKGKDVELRCDPISGHTALYWYRQSLGQGLEFLIYFQGNSAPDKSGLPSDRFSAERTGGSVSTLTIQRTQQEDSAVYLCASSSQGNTEAFFGQGTRLTVV.

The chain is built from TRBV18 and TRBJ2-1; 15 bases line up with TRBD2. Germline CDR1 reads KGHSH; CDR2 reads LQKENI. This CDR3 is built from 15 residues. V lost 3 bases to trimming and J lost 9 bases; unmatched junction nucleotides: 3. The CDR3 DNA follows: TGTGCCAGCTCACCGGGGACTAGCGGGAGGATTGAGCAGTTCTTC. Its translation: CASSPGTSGRIEQFF.

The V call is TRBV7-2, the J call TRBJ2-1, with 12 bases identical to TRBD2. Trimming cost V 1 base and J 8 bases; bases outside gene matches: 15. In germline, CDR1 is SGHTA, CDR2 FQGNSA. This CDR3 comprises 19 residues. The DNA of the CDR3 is TGTGCCAGCAGCTTAGTTCGGCTAGCGGGGGGGCTCCGGAGGGATGAGCAGTTCTTC. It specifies CASSLVRLAGGLRRDEQFF.

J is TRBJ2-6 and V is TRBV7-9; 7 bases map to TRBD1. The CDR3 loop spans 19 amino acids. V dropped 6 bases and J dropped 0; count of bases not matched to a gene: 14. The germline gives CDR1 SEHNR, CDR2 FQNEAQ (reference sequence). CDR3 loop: CASSPIPGTAASGANVLTF. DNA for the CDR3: TGTGCCAGCAGTCCCATTCCCGGGACAGCAGCCTCTGGGGCCAACGTCCTGACTTTC.

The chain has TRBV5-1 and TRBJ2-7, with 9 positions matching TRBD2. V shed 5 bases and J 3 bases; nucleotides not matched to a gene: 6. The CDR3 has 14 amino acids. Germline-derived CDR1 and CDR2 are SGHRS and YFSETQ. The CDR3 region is CASRFGREGYEQYF. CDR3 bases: TGCGCCAGCAGGTTTGGGCGGGAGGGCTACGAGCAGTACTTC.

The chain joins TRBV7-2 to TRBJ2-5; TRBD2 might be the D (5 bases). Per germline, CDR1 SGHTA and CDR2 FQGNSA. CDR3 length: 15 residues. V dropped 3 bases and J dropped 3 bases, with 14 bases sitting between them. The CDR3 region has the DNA TGTGCCAGCAGCTTCCTAGCATTACGGGAAGAGACCCAGTACTTC. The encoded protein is CASSFLALREETQYF.

The CDR3 nucleotides are TGTGCCAGTAGTACCCCAGGAGAGACCCAGTACTTC. This sequence encodes CASSTPGETQYF. This chain uses TRBV19 with TRBJ2-5; no clear D gene. In germline, CDR1 is LNHDA, CDR2 SQIVND (reference sequence). The CDR3 is made up of 12 amino acids. V lost 4 bases and J lost 4, with 7 bases in between.

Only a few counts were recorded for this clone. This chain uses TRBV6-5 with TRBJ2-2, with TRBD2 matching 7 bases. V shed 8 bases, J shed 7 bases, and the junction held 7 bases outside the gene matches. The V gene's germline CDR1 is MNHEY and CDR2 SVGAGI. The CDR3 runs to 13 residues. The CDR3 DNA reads TGTGCCAGCCGAATGGGGGGGTTCGGGGAGCTGTTTTTT. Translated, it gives CASRMGGFGELFF.